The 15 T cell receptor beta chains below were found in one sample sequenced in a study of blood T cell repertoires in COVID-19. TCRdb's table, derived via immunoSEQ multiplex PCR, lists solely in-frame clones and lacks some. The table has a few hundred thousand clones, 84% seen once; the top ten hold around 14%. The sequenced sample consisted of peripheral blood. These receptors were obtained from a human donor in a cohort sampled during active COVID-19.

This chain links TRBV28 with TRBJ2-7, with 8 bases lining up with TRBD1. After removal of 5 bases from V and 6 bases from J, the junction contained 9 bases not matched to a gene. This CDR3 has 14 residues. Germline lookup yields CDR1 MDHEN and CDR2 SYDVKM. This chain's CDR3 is CASSLGQGKIEQYF. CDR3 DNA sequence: TGTGCCAGCAGTCTTGGACAGGGAAAGATCGAGCAGTACTTC.

The CDR3, as DNA: TGTGCCAGCTCCGGCCCGCTGGGGACAAACTACGAGCAGTACTTC. Amino acid sequence: CASSGPLGTNYEQYF. The rearrangement uses TRBV18 and TRBJ2-7, with TRBD1 as a possible D gene (6 bases). The CDR3 covers 15 residues. The germline V gene encodes CDR1 KGHSH and CDR2 LQKENI. Trimming shortened V by 6 bases and J by 3 bases, and 18 bases separated the two germline ends. Variable domain in full (rest from reference TRBV18 and TRBJ2-7): NAGVMQNPRHLVRRRGQEARLRCSPMKGHSHVYWYRQLPEEGLKFMVYLQKENIIDESGMPKERFSAEFPKEGPSILRIQQVVRGDSAAYFCASSGPLGTNYEQYFGPGTRLTVT.

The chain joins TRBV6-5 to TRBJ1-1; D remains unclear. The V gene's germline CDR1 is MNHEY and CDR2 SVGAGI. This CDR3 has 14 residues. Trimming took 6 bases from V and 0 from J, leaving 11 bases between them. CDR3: CASRKNRLNTEAFF. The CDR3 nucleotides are TGTGCCAGCAGGAAGAATAGATTGAACACTGAAGCTTTCTTT.

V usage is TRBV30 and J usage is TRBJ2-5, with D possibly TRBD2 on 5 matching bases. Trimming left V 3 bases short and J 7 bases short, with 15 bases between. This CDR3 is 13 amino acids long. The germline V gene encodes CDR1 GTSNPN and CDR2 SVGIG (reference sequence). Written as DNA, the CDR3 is TGTGCCTGGAGAGCTACTAGTTTGGGGACCCAGTACTTC. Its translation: CAWRATSLGTQYF.

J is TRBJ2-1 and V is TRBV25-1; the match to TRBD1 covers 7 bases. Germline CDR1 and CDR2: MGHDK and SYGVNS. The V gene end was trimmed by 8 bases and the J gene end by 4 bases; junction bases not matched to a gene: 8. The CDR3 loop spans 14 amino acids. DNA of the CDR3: TGTGCCAGCCTTCCGGGACAGTTGTACAATGAGCAGTTCTTC. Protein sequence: CASLPGQLYNEQFF.

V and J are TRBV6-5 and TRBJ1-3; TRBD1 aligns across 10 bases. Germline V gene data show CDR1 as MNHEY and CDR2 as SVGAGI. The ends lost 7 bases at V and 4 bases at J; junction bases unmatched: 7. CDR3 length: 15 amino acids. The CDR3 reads CASTRDRGAGNTIYF. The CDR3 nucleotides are TGTGCCAGCACTAGGGACAGGGGAGCCGGAAACACCATATATTTT.

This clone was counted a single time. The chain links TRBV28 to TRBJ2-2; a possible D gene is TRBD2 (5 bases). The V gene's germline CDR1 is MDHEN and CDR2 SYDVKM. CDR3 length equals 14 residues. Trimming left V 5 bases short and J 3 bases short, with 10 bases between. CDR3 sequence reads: CASSASEDTGELFF. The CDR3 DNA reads TGTGCCAGCAGTGCCTCGGAGGACACCGGGGAGCTGTTTTTT.

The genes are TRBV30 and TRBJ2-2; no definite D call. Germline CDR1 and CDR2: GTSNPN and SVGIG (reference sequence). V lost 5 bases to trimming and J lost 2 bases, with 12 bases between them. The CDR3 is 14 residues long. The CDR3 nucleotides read TGTGCCTGGTCTCGCAGTTTAAACACCGGGGAGCTGTTTTTT. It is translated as CAWSRSLNTGELFF.

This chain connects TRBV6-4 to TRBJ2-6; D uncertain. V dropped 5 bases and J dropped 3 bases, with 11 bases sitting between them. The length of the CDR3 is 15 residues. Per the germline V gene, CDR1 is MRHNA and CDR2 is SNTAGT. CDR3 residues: CASSPNPGGANVLTF. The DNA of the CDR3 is TGTGCCAGCAGTCCGAATCCGGGTGGGGCCAACGTCCTGACTTTC.

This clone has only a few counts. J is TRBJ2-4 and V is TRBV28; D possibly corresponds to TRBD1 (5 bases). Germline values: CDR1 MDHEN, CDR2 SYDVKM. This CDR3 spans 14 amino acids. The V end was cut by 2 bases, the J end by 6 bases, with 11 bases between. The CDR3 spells CASSLSPGSNIQYF. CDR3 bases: TGTGCCAGCAGTTTAAGTCCAGGGTCAAACATTCAGTACTTC.

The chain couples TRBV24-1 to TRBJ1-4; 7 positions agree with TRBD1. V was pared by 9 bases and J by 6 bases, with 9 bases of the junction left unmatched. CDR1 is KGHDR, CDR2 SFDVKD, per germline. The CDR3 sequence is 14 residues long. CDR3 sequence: CATRAGQGDEKLFF. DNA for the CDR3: TGTGCCACCCGAGCTGGGCAGGGGGATGAAAAACTGTTTTTT.

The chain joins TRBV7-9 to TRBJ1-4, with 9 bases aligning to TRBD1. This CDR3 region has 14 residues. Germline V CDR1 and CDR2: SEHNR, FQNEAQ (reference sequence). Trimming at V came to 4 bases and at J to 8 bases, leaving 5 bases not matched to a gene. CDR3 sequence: CASSWGQGGEKLFF. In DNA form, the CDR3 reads TGTGCCAGCAGCTGGGGACAGGGCGGAGAAAAACTGTTTTTT.

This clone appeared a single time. Here the CDR3 reads CASSVSRGGDPKETQYF. Written as DNA, the CDR3 is TGCGCCAGCAGCGTCAGTAGGGGGGGTGATCCTAAAGAGACCCAGTACTTC. The rearrangement joins TRBV5-1 to TRBJ2-5; D perhaps matches TRBD2 (7 bases). Germline V CDR1 and CDR2: SGHRS, YFSETQ. The CDR3 is made up of 17 amino acids. Trimming took 4 bases from V and 3 from J, leaving 22 bases between them.

The CDR3, as DNA: TGTGCCAGCAGCCGCGGGCCCCGGGAGCAGTACTTC. Translated, it gives CASSRGPREQYF. This chain connects TRBV6-5 to TRBJ2-7; TRBD2 might be the D (5 bases). Germline V gene lookup returns CDR1 MNHEY and CDR2 SVGAGI. The CDR3 runs to 12 residues. V lost 6 bases to trimming and J lost 7 bases, with 13 bases between them.

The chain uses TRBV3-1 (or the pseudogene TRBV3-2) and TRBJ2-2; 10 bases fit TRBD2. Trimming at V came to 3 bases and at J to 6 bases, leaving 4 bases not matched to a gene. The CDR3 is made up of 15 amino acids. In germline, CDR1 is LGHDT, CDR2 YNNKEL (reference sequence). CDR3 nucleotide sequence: TGTGCCAGCAGCCACCTAGCGGGAGCTCCCGGGGAGCTGTTTTTT. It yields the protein CASSHLAGAPGELFF.